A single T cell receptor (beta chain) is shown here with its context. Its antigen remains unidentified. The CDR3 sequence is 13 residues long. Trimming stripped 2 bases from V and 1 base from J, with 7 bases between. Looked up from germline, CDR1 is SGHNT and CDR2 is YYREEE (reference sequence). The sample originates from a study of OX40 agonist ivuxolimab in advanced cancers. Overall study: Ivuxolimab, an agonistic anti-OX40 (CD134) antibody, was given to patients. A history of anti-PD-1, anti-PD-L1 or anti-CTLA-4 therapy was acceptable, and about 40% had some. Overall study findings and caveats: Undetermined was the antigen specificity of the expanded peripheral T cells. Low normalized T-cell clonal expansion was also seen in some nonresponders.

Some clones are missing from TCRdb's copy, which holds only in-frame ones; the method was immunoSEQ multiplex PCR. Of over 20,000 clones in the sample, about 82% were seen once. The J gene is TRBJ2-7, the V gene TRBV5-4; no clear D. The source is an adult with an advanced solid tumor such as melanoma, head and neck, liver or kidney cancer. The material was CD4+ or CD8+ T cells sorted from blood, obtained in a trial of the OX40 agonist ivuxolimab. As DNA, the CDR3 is TGTGCCAGCAGCTTCATAGGTTCCTACGAGCAGTACTTC. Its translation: CASSFIGSYEQYF. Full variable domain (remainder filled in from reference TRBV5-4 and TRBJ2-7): ETGVTQSPTHLIKTRGQQVTLRCSSQSGHNTVSWYQQALGQGPQFIFQYYREEENGRGNFPPRFSGLQFPNYSSELNVNALELDDSALYLCASSFIGSYEQYFGPGTRLTVT.